The 32 T cell receptor beta chains in this list originate from one sample, sequenced in a study of identical twins. TCRdb redid the calling of the 5' RACE reads with MiXCR, one entry per CDR3 protein. The sample has more than 1.5 million distinct CDR3 sequences, 25% to 35% seen once; the top ten hold around 0.3%. The sample taken for sequencing was cord blood. All receptors come from a newborn girl in good health.

The CDR3 loop reads CASSVRTGGETQYF. In nucleotides, the CDR3 is TGTGCCAGCAGCGTGCGGACAGGGGGGGAGACCCAGTACTTC. The chain joins TRBV9 to TRBJ2-5; TRBD1 aligns across 10 bases. V was clipped by 2 bases and J by 5 bases; unmatched bases: 3. The CDR3 loop spans 14 amino acids. CDR1 is SGDLS, CDR2 YYNGEE, per germline.

The V gene is TRBV7-9, the J gene TRBJ1-2; TRBD1 matches 7 bases. The V and J ends lost 4 bases and 2 bases, in that order; junction bases with no gene match: 10. CDR1 SEHNR and CDR2 FQNEAQ come from the germline V gene (reference sequence). The CDR3 totals 16 residues. The CDR3 region has the DNA TGTGCCAGCAGCTCCCTACTGGACAGGCCGAACTATGGCTACACCTTC. Its protein is CASSSLLDRPNYGYTF.

Remarks on this clonotype: One junction end disagrees with the germline gene, perhaps due to a read error. This chain uses TRBV20-1 with TRBJ2-3; tentative D call: TRBD2 (6 bases). The CDR3 covers 15 residues. The germline gives CDR1 DFQATT, CDR2 SNEGSKA (reference sequence). In DNA, the CDR3 is TGCAGTGCTAGAGCCGCTATTACTAGCACAGGTACGCAGTATTTT. Residues: CSARAAITSTGTQYF.

This chain links TRBV4-2 with TRBJ2-5; D perhaps matches TRBD1 (5 bases). With the DNA end fitting TRBJ2-7 better, the J assignment may be wrong. CDR3 length equals 15 residues. Germline V lookup: CDR1 LGHNA, CDR2 YNFKEQ. Written as DNA, the CDR3 is TGTGCCAGCAGCCAAGGCCTCAGGGTGGCCTACGAGCAGTACTTC. Its translation: CASSQGLRVAYEQYF.

This clonotype has only a few counts. The J gene is TRBJ2-7, the V gene TRBV27, with 11 nucleotides matching TRBD2. The CDR3 has 17 amino acids. Germline CDR1 MNHEY, CDR2 SMNVEV (reference sequence). V was clipped by 3 bases and J by 0 bases; unmatched bases: 7. The CDR3 bases are TGTGCCAGCAGTTTTCGGCTAGCGGGAGGTAGCTCCTACGAGCAGTACTTC. Protein sequence: CASSFRLAGGSSYEQYF.

This clonotype was seen only once. A much bigger clone sits one base away, suggesting this may be a read error. This sequence joins TRBV4-2 and TRBJ2-1, with 9 positions matching TRBD1. Judging by the DNA end, TRBJ2-7 fits better; the J call may be wrong. The CDR3 totals 15 residues. CDR1 and CDR2 from the germline V gene are LGHNA and YNFKEQ. The DNA of the CDR3 is TGTGCCAGCAGCGCGGGACAGGGTCCCTACAATGAGCAGTACTTC. This sequence encodes CASSAGQGPYNEQYF.

This clonotype was detected only a few times. The chain has TRBV5-1 and TRBJ1-1; D perhaps matches TRBD1 (6 bases). Trimming left V 4 bases short and J 6 bases short, with 13 bases between. This CDR3 region has 13 residues. Germline CDR1 is SGHRS and CDR2 is YFSETQ. The CDR3 loop is CASSATGSAEAFF. The CDR3 nucleotides are TGCGCCAGCAGCGCAACAGGGTCCGCTGAAGCTTTCTTT.

V and J are TRBV20-1 and TRBJ1-2, with D maybe TRBD1 (6 bases). The V and J ends lost 6 bases and 8 bases respectively, with 10 bases between them. This CDR3 is built from 10 residues. Germline loops: CDR1 DFQATT, CDR2 SNEGSKA (reference sequence). In DNA form, the CDR3 reads TGCAGTGCCTTCAGGGGCGGCTACACCTTC. Translation gives CSAFRGGYTF.

The sample holds a few counts of this clonotype. The genes are TRBV20-1 and TRBJ1-1; D might be TRBD1 (6 bases). The CDR3 has 13 residues. CDR1 DFQATT and CDR2 SNEGSKA come from the germline V gene (reference sequence). V lost 5 bases and J lost 1, with 11 bases in between. The CDR3 region is CSAPEGGNTEAFF. The CDR3 DNA reads as TGCAGTGCTCCCGAGGGGGGGAACACTGAAGCTTTCTTT.

This clonotype was observed a handful of times. The chain combines TRBV24-1 with TRBJ2-5; TRBD2 matches 13 bases. Germline trimming cut 6 bases from V and 2 bases from J; bases unmatched to any gene: 2. Germline V lookup: CDR1 KGHDR, CDR2 SFDVKD. The CDR3 spans 15 residues. The CDR3 DNA follows: TGTGCCACCAGTAAGACTAGCGGGAGGCAAGAGACCCAGTACTTC. Protein sequence: CATSKTSGRQETQYF.

This clonotype turned up a few times. The chain links TRBV9 to TRBJ1-2; 8 nucleotides align to TRBD1. This CDR3 is built from 16 residues. Germline-derived CDR1 and CDR2 are SGDLS and YYNGEE. V shed 0 bases, J shed 1 base, and the junction held 5 bases outside the gene matches. This CDR3 is CASSVGDRGHNYGYTF. CDR3 DNA sequence: TGTGCCAGCAGCGTAGGCGACAGGGGTCATAACTATGGCTACACCTTC. Full variable domain (outside the CDR3, taken from reference TRBV9 and TRBJ1-2): DSGVTQTPKHLITATGQRVTLRCSPRSGDLSVYWYQQSLDQGLQFLIQYYNGEERAKGNILERFSAQQFPDLHSELNLSSLELGDSALYFCASSVGDRGHNYGYTFGSGTRLTVV.

The chain employs TRBV4-2 and TRBJ2-1; 7 nucleotides match TRBD2. The J call may be faulty, since TRBJ2-7 better matches the DNA end. Germline V gene data show CDR1 as LGHNA and CDR2 as YNFKEQ. The CDR3 has 15 residues. CDR3 DNA sequence: TGTGCCAGCAGCCCACTAGCGAGCTCCTACAATGAGCAGTACTTC. Translating it yields CASSPLASSYNEQYF.

V is TRBV29-1 and J is TRBJ1-1; D uncertain. V was pared by 2 bases and J by 2 bases, with 6 bases between. The CDR3 has 12 amino acids. Germline V gene data show CDR1 as SQVTM and CDR2 as ANQGSEA. The CDR3 reads CSVESPNTEAFF. The CDR3 DNA sequence: TGCAGCGTTGAAAGCCCAAACACTGAAGCTTTCTTT.

This chain connects TRBV20-1 to TRBJ2-3; the match to TRBD2 covers 7 bases. The CDR3 length is 14 residues. Trimming removed 2 bases from V and 8 bases from J; junction bases left unmatched: 10. The germline CDR1 and CDR2 sequences are DFQATT and SNEGSKA (reference sequence). CDR3 sequence reads: CSARLGGGGGTQYF. The CDR3 nucleotides are TGCAGTGCTAGACTGGGGGGGGGTGGCGGTACGCAGTATTTT.

The chain employs TRBV9 and TRBJ2-3; 16 bases fit TRBD2. This CDR3 has 19 amino acids. CDR1 SGDLS and CDR2 YYNGEE come from the germline V gene. V dropped 4 bases and J dropped 4; count of bases not matched to a gene: 12. This CDR3 reads CASSTRPGTSGGAADTQYF. The DNA for the CDR3 is TGTGCCAGCAGCACCCGTCCCGGGACTAGCGGGGGGGCCGCAGATACGCAGTATTTT.

This chain uses TRBV5-1 with TRBJ1-4; D perhaps matches TRBD1 (5 bases). The V end lost 2 bases, the J end lost 0 bases, and 11 bases lay between the germline ends. Germline CDR1 and CDR2: SGHRS and YFSETQ. The CDR3 is made up of 16 amino acids. CDR3 sequence reads: CASSFGTSATNEKLFF. The CDR3 DNA sequence: TGCGCCAGCAGCTTCGGGACTTCAGCAACTAATGAAAAACTGTTTTTT.

This clonotype was detected once. A junction boundary mismatches the germline segment, possibly from a read error. The chain joins TRBV28 to TRBJ1-4, with D unresolved. The CDR3 is 14 amino acids. CDR1 is MDHEN, CDR2 SYDVKM, per germline. This CDR3 reads CASRPDRANERLFF. CDR3 sequence (DNA): TGTGCCAGCAGACCGGACCGAGCTAATGAAAGACTGTTTTTT.

The chain links TRBV20-1 to TRBJ2-4; TRBD1 matches at 9 bases. This CDR3 is built from 16 residues. Germline V gene data show CDR1 as DFQATT and CDR2 as SNEGSKA (reference sequence). With 2 bases clipped from V and 0 bases from J, the junction kept 5 bases outside the gene matches. CDR3 sequence reads: CSARPGQGIAKNIQYF. CDR3 DNA sequence: TGCAGTGCTAGACCCGGACAGGGGATAGCCAAAAACATTCAGTACTTC.

Only a few counts were recorded for this clonotype. The chain uses TRBV6-4 and TRBJ2-7; 9 positions agree with TRBD2. Trimming cost V 11 bases and J 0 bases; bases outside gene matches: 8. CDR1 and CDR2 (germline): MRHNA, SNTAGT. This CDR3 comprises 14 residues. This CDR3 is CAGDIAGDSYEQYF. The DNA for the CDR3 is TGTGCCGGCGACATAGCGGGGGACTCCTACGAGCAGTACTTC.

The chain joins TRBV12-5 to TRBJ1-1; D is perhaps TRBD1 (5 bases). The V and J ends lost 0 bases and 4 bases respectively, with 12 bases between them. CDR3 size: 15 residues. From germline, CDR1 is LGHNT and CDR2 FRNRAP. CDR3 in amino acids: CASGLVVGASTEAFF. The CDR3 bases are TGTGCTAGTGGTTTGGTTGTAGGGGCTAGCACTGAAGCTTTCTTT.

This rearrangement joins TRBV2 to TRBJ1-2, with D possibly TRBD1 on 6 matching bases. V was clipped by 8 bases and J by 5 bases, with 18 bases between them. The germline gives CDR1 SNHLY, CDR2 FYNNEI. The CDR3 runs to 14 residues. The CDR3 region is CASGGDTLGYGYTF. DNA for the CDR3: TGTGCCAGCGGGGGGGACACCTTGGGGTATGGCTACACCTTC.

CDR3 in amino acids: CASSPTSGKSTDTQYF. The CDR3 DNA sequence: TGTGCCAGCAGTCCGACTAGCGGGAAAAGCACAGATACGCAGTATTTT. The chain links TRBV6-2 or TRBV6-3 to TRBJ2-3, with 11 bases lining up with TRBD2. Germline trimming cut 5 bases from V and 0 bases from J; bases unmatched to any gene: 4. This CDR3 contains 16 residues. Germline V gene lookup returns CDR1 MNHEY and CDR2 SVGEGT.

The CDR3 nucleotides are TGTGCCAGCAGCCAAATCCTACAGACCCAGTACTTC. Translation gives CASSQILQTQYF. The chain carries TRBV3-1 and TRBJ2-5; D gene ambiguous. The germline V and J ends were trimmed by 2 bases and 6 bases, with 7 bases remaining between them. The CDR3 is 12 amino acids. CDR1 is LGHDT and CDR2 is YNNKEL in the germline V gene (reference sequence).

This chain links TRBV6-5 with TRBJ1-1, with 9 bases lining up with TRBD1. The V gene's germline CDR1 is MNHEY and CDR2 SVGAGI. The CDR3 loop spans 15 amino acids. Trimming removed 5 bases from V and 1 base from J; junction bases left unmatched: 5. This CDR3 is CASSPSQGANTEAFF. For the CDR3, the DNA is TGTGCCAGCAGTCCCTCACAGGGGGCGAACACTGAAGCTTTCTTT.

The rearrangement uses TRBV20-1 and TRBJ2-1; 8 bases line up with TRBD2. J gave up 3 bases and V 6 bases, and 7 bases lay outside the gene matches. The germline V gene has CDR1 DFQATT and CDR2 SNEGSKA (reference sequence). The CDR3 sequence is 14 residues long. The CDR3 DNA is TGCAGTGCCACGACGGGGGGGGGCTACAATGAGCAGTTCTTC. Residues: CSATTGGGYNEQFF.

This clonotype has more than one count but fewer than ten. The chain recombines TRBV3-1 with TRBJ2-7, with TRBD2 as a possible D gene (6 bases). The CDR3 is made up of 15 amino acids. Per the germline V gene, CDR1 is LGHDT and CDR2 is YNNKEL (reference sequence). V gave up 5 bases and J gave up 1 base, with 15 bases separating them. The CDR3 DNA is TGTGCCAGCAGCACGGGCCCGGCGGGGTCCTACGAGCAGTACTTC. Its protein is CASSTGPAGSYEQYF.

This clonotype was detected only a few times. J is TRBJ2-3 and V is TRBV12-3 or TRBV12-4, with TRBD2 matching over 12 bases. After removal of 1 base from V and 4 bases from J, the junction contained 3 bases not matched to a gene. The CDR3 runs to 16 residues. CDR3 region: CASSLVPSGGADTQYF. The CDR3 DNA follows: TGTGCCAGCAGTTTAGTTCCTAGCGGGGGGGCAGATACGCAGTATTTT.

Regarding this clonotype: Since a much larger clone is just one base distant, this may be a read error. The chain has TRBV28 and TRBJ2-1; D remains unclear. The end of the DNA aligns better with TRBJ2-7, so the J call may be wrong. Per the germline V gene, CDR1 is MDHEN and CDR2 is SYDVKM. CDR3 size: 17 residues. The CDR3 DNA reads TGTGCCAGCAGTTTCGCGTCTTGGGTAGACTCCTACAATGAGCAGTACTTC. It translates to CASSFASWVDSYNEQYF.

The V gene is TRBV27, the J gene TRBJ1-5; D possibly corresponds to TRBD1 (5 bases). There are 14 residues in the CDR3. The germline CDR1 and CDR2 sequences are MNHEY and SMNVEV (reference sequence). The V end was cut by 5 bases, the J end by 4 bases, with 12 bases between. The CDR3 here is CASSPPGRNQPQHF. Written as DNA, the CDR3 is TGTGCCAGCAGTCCCCCGGGACGTAATCAGCCCCAGCATTTT.

The genes are TRBV4-1 and TRBJ2-5, with TRBD2 matching 16 bases. Germline assignment: CDR1 MGHRA and CDR2 YSYEKL. This CDR3 spans 19 amino acids. The trim removed 4 bases at V and 11 bases at J, leaving 19 bases unmatched. CDR3 nucleotide sequence: TGCGCCAGCAGCCCGGGACTAGCGGGAGGGATTTTCTCCTACAATGAGCAGTACTTC. Its translation: CASSPGLAGGIFSYNEQYF.

As regards this clonotype: This may be a read error, as it is one base from a much larger clone. The J gene is TRBJ1-4, the V gene TRBV10-3, with D perhaps TRBD1 (5 bases). Germline V CDR1 and CDR2: ENHRY, SYGVKD. This CDR3 has 13 residues. The germline V and J ends were trimmed by 5 bases and 7 bases, with 11 bases remaining between them. The CDR3 DNA reads as TGTGCCATCAGTAGGCGACAGATTGAAAAACTGTTTTTT. As protein: CAISRRQIEKLFF.

This clonotype was observed a single time. The V gene is TRBV19, the J gene TRBJ2-1; D possibly matches TRBD1 or TRBD2 (7 bases each). CDR3 length equals 16 residues. Germline V gene sequence: CDR1 LNHDA, CDR2 SQIVND (reference sequence). V lost 8 bases to trimming and J lost 5 bases, with 22 bases between them. The CDR3 loop is CASQGGWTRGDNEQFF. In DNA, the CDR3 is TGTGCCAGTCAAGGGGGCTGGACTAGGGGGGACAATGAGCAGTTCTTC.